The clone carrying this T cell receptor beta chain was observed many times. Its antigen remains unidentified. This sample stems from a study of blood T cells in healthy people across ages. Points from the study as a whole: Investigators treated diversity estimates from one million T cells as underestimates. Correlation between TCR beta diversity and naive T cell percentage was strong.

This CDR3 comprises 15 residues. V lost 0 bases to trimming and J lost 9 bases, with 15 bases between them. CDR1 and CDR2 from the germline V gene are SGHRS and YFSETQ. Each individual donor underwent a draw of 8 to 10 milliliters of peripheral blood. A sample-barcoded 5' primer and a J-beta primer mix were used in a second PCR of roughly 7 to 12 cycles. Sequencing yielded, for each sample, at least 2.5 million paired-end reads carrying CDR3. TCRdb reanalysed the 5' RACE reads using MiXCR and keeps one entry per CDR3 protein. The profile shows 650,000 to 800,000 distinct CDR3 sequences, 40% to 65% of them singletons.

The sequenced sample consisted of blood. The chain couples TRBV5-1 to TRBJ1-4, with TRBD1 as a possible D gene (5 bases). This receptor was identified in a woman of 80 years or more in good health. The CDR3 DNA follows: TGCGCCAGCAGCTTGGCTCCGACAGTCGAGAAAAAACTGTTTTTT. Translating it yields CASSLAPTVEKKLFF.